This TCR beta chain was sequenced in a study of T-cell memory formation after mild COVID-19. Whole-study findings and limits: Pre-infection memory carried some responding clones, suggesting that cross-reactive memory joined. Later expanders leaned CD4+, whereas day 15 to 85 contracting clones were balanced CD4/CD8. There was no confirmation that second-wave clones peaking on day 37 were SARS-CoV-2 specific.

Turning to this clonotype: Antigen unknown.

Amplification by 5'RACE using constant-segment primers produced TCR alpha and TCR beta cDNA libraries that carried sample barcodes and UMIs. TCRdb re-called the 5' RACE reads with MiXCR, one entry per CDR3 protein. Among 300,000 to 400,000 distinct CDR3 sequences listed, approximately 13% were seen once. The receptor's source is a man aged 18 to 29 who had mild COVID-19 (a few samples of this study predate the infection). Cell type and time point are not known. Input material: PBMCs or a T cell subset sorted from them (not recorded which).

The CDR3 loop reads CASSRGSGEQYF. The CDR3 DNA reads TGTGCCAGCAGCCGGGGGTCCGGCGAGCAGTACTTC. The chain combines TRBV12-3 or TRBV12-4 with TRBJ2-7, with a possible D match to TRBD2 (6 bases). This CDR3 is built from 12 residues. The V end was cut by 6 bases, the J end by 6 bases, with 12 bases between.